The entry below describes one TCR beta chain. These data belong to a study of shared clonotypes between healthy human individuals. Germline CDR1 is SGHRS and CDR2 is YFSETQ. The V end lost 0 bases, the J end lost 6 bases, and 12 bases lay between the germline ends. The CDR3 is 14 amino acids. Produced via immunoSEQ multiplex PCR; TCRdb's table is partial and in-frame only. Here the sample spans 2 million or so clones, 85% to 95% being singletons. The rearrangement links TRBV5-1 to TRBJ1-2, with D unclear. The sample consisted of naive CD4+ T cells sorted from blood. Noted subset: CD45RA+ positively selected. This TCR was sampled from a man younger than 30 in good health. The CDR3 here is CASSLGLALDGYTF. CDR3 bases: TGCGCCAGCAGCTTGGGTTTGGCTCTCGATGGCTACACCTTC.